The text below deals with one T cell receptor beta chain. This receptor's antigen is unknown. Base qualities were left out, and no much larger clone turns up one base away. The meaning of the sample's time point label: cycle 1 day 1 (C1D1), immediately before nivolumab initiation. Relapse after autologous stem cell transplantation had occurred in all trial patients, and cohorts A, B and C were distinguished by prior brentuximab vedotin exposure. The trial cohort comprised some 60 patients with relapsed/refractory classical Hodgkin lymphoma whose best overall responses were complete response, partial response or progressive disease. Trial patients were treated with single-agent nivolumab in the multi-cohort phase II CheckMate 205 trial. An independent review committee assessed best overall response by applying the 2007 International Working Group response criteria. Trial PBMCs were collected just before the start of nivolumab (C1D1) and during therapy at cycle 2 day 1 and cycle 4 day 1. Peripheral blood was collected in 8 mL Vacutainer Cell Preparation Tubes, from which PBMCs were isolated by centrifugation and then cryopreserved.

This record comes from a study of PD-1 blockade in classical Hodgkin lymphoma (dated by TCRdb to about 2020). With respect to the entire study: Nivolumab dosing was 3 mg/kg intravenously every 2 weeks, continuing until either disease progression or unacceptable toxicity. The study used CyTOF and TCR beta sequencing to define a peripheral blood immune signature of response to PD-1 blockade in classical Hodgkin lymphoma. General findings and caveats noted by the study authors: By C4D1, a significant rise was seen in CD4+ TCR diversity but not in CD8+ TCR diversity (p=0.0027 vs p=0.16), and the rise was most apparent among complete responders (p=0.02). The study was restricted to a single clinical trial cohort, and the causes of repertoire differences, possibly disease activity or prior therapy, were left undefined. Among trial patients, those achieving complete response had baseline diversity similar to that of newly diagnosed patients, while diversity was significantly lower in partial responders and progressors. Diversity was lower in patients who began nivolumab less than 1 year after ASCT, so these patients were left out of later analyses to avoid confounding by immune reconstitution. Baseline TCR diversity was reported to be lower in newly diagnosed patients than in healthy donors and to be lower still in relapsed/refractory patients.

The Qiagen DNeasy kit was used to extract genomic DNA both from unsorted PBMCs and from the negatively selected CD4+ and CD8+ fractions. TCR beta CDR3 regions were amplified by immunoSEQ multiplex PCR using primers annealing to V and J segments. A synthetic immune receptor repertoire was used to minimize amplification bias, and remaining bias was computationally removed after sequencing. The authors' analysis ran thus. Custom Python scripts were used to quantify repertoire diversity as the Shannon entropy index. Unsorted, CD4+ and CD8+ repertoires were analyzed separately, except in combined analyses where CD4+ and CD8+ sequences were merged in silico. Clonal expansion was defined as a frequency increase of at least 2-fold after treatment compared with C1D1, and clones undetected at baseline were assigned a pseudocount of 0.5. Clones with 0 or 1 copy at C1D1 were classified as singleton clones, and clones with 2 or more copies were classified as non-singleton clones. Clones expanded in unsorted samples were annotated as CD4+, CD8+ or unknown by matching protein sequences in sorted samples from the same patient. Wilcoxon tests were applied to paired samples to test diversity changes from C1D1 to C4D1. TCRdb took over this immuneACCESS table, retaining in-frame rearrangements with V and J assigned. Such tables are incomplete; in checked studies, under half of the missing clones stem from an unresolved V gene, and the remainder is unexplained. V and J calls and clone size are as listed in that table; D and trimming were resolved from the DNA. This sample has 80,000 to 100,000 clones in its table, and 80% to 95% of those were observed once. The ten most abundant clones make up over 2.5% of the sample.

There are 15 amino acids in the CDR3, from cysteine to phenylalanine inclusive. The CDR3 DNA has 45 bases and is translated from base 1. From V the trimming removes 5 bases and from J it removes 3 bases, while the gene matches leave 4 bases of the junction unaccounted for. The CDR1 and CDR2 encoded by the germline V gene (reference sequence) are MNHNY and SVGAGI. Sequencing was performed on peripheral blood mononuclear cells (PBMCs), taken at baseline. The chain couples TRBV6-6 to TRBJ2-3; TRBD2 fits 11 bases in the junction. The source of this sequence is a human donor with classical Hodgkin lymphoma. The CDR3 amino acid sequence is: CASSTSSGGTDTQYF. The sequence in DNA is TGTGCCAGCAGTACTTCTAGCGGGGGGACAGATACGCAGTATTTT.